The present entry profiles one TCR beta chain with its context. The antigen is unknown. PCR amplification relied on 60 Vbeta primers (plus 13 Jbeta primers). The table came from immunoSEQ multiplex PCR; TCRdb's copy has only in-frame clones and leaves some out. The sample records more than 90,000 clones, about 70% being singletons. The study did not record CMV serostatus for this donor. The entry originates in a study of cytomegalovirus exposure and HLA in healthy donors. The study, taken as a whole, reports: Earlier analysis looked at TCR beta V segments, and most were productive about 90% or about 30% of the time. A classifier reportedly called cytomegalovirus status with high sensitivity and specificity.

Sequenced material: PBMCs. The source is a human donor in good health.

CDR3 DNA sequence: TGTGCCACGAGTACAGGGGGCGATAACACCGGGGAGCTGTTTTTT. Translation gives CATSTGGDNTGELFF. The J gene is TRBJ2-2, the V gene TRBV10-3; TRBD1 matches 9 bases. Germline loops: CDR1 ENHRY, CDR2 SYGVKD. After removal of 10 bases from V and 2 bases from J, the junction contained 8 bases not matched to a gene. The CDR3 is made up of 15 amino acids.